This is a list of T cell receptor beta chains from one sample in a study of blood T cell repertoires in COVID-19. Generated by immunoSEQ multiplex PCR, the TCRdb table keeps only in-frame clones and is missing some. The profile shows 300,000 to 350,000 clones, about 90% of them singletons. The specimen was peripheral blood. These TCRs come from a woman aged 70-85 years with COVID-19, enrolled during active disease. Both conserved end residues are part of each CDR3. D genes are given only for firm matches. Part of the rows lack a size; the others show once, few, many or a class for expanded clones.

v_call	j_call	d_call	clone_size	cdr3_nt	cdr3_aa
TRBV7-8	TRBJ1-6	TRBD1	NA	TGTGCCAGCAGCTTACGGACGACAGGGGGCAATTCACCCCTCCACTTT	CASSLRTTGGNSPLHF
TRBV27	TRBJ2-2	TRBD2	NA	TGTGCCAGCATTACCCGCGGGGGGGCTAGCGGGGAGCTGTTTTTT	CASITRGGASGELFF
TRBV6-5	TRBJ2-3	TRBD2	NA	TGTGCCAGTTCACCGGGGGGAAACACAGATACGCAGTATTTT	CASSPGGNTDTQYF
TRBV18	TRBJ1-1	TRBD1	NA	TGTGCCAGCTCAAAAACAGACAGGGGGAACACTGAAGCTTTCTTT	CASSKTDRGNTEAFF
TRBV5-8	TRBJ1-2	TRBD1	NA	TGTGCCAGCAGCTGGACAGGGATCGGCTACACCTTC	CASSWTGIGYTF
TRBV7-9	TRBJ1-1	NA	NA	TGTGCCAGCAGCCAGGTCGGGGGGCTAGATGAAGCTTTCTTT	CASSQVGGLDEAFF
TRBV6-5	TRBJ2-1	NA	NA	TGTGCCAGCAGTACCCTCAAGGGAGTCTACAATGAGCAGTTCTTC	CASSTLKGVYNEQFF
TRBV4-3	TRBJ2-2	NA	NA	TGCGCCAGCAGCCAAGCAATTACCGGGGAGCTGTTTTTT	CASSQAITGELFF
TRBV10-3	TRBJ1-5	TRBD1	many	TGTGCCACCACAGGGGGCGGTGGCAATCAGCCCCAGCATTTT	CATTGGGGNQPQHF
TRBV6-4	TRBJ1-2	TRBD1	NA	TGTGCCAGCAGCCCCGGGACAGGGTATAACTATGGCTACACCTTC	CASSPGTGYNYGYTF
TRBV15	TRBJ1-5	NA	NA	TGTGCCACCAGCAGAGATCAGGTCACTAGCAATCAGCCCCAGCATTTT	CATSRDQVTSNQPQHF
TRBV19	TRBJ1-2	NA	NA	TGTGCCAGTAGTATAGGATTCGAGCGGGCCACTACCGGCTACACCTTC	CASSIGFERATTGYTF
TRBV28	TRBJ2-1	TRBD2	NA	TGTGCCAGCAGTAAAGCGGGGTCCGGGTATGAGCAGTTCTTC	CASSKAGSGYEQFF